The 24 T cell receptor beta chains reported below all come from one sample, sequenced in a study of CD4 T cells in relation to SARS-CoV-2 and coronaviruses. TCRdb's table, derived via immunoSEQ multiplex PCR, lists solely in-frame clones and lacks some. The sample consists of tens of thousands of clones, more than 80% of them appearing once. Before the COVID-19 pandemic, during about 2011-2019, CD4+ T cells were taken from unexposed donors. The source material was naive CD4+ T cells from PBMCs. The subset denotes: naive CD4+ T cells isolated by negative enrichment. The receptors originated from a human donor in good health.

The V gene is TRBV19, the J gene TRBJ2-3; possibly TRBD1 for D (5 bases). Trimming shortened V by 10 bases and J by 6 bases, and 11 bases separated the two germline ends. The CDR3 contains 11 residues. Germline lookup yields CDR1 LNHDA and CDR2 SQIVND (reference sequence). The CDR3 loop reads CATNQGDTQYF. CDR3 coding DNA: TGTGCCACTAACCAGGGTGATACGCAGTATTTT.

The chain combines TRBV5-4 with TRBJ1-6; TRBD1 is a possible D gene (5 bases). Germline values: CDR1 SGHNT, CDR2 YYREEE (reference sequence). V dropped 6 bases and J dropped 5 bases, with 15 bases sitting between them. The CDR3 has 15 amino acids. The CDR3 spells CASTSAGGNNSPLHF. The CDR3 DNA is TGTGCCAGCACCTCCGCGGGGGGTAATAATTCACCCCTCCACTTT.

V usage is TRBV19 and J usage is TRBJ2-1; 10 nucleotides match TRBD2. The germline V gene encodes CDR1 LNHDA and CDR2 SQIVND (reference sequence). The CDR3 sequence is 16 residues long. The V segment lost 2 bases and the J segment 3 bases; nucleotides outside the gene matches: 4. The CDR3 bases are TGTGCCAGTAGTATAACTCCTAGCGGGGGCTACAATGAGCAGTTCTTC. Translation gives CASSITPSGGYNEQFF.

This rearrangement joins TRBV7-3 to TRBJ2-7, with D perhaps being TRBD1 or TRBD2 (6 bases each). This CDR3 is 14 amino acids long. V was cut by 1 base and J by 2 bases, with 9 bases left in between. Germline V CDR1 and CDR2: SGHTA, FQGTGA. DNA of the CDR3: TGTGCCAGCAGCTTAAACGGGGGCCCCTACGAGCAGTACTTC. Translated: CASSLNGGPYEQYF.

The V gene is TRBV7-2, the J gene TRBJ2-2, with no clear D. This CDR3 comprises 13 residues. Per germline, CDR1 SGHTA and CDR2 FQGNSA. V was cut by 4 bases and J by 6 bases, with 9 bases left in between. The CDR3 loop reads CASSYLGPGELFF. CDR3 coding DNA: TGTGCCAGCAGCTATCTAGGGCCCGGGGAGCTGTTTTTT.

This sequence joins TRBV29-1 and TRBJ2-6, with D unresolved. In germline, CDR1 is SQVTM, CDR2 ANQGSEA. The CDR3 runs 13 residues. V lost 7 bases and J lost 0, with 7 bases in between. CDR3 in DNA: TGCAGCGCCCAAGACTCTGGGGCCAACGTCCTGACTTTC. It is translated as CSAQDSGANVLTF.

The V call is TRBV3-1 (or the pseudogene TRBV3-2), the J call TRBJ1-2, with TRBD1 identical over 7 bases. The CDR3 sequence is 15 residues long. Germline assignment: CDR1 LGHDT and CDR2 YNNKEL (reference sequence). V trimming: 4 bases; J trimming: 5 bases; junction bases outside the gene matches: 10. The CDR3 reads CASSPLYGQEYGYTF. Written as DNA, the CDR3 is TGTGCCAGCAGCCCACTGTACGGACAGGAGTATGGCTACACCTTC.

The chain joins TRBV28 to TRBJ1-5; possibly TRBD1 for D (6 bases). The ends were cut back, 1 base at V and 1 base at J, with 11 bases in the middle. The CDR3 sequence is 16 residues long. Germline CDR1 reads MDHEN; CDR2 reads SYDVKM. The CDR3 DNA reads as TGTGCCAGCAGTTTATTCCGGCAGGGGAGCAATCAGCCCCAGCATTTT. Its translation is CASSLFRQGSNQPQHF.

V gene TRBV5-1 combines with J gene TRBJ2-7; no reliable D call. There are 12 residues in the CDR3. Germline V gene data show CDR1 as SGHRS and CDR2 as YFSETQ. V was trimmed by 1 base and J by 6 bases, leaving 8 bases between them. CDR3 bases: TGCGCCAGCAGCTTGCCCACTCCCGAGCAGTACTTC. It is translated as CASSLPTPEQYF. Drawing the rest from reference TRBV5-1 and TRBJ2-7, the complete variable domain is KAGVTQTPRYLIKTRGQQVTLSCSPISGHRSVSWYQQTPGQGLQFLFEYFSETQRNKGNFPGRFSGRQFSNSRSEMNVSTLELGDSALYLCASSLPTPEQYFGPGTRLTVT.

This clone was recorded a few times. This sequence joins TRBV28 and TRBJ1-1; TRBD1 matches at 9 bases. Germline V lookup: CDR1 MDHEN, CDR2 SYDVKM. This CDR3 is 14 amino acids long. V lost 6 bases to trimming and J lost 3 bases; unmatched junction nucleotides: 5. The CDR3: CASSRRQGDTEAFF. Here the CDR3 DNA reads TGTGCCAGCAGCCGACGACAGGGGGACACTGAAGCTTTCTTT.

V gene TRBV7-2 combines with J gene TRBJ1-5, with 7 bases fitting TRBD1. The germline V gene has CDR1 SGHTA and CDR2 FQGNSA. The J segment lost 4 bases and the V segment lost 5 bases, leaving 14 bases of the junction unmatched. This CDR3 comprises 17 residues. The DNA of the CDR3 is TGTGCCAGCAGCGCGGGGGGGCACAGGGGTCAGAATCAGCCCCAGCATTTT. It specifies CASSAGGHRGQNQPQHF. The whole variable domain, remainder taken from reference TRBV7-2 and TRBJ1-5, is GAGVSQSPSNKVTEKGKDVELRCDPISGHTALYWYRQSLGQGLEFLIYFQGNSAPDKSGLPSDRFSAERTGGSVSTLTIQRTQQEDSAVYLCASSAGGHRGQNQPQHFGDGTRLSIL.

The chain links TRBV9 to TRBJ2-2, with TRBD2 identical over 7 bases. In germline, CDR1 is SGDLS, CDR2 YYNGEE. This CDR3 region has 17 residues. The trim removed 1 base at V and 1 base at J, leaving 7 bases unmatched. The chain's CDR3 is CASSVKWASGNTGELFF. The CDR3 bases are TGTGCCAGCAGCGTAAAGTGGGCTAGCGGGAACACCGGGGAGCTGTTTTTT.

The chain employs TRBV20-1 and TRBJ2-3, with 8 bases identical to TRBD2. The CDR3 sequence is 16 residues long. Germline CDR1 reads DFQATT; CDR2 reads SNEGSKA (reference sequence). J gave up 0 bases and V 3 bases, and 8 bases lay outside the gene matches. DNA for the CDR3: TGCAGTGCTAGTGGAGCCGAGCGGGGGAGCACAGATACGCAGTATTTT. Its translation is CSASGAERGSTDTQYF.

The CDR3 loop is CASSRAGSSTDTQYF. The CDR3 coding sequence is TGTGCCAGTAGTAGAGCAGGGTCTAGCACAGATACGCAGTATTTT. This chain joins TRBV19 and TRBJ2-3, with a possible D match to TRBD1 (5 bases). Germline V lookup: CDR1 LNHDA, CDR2 SQIVND (reference sequence). The CDR3 runs 15 residues. V lost 4 bases and J 0 bases, leaving 11 bases between the germline ends.

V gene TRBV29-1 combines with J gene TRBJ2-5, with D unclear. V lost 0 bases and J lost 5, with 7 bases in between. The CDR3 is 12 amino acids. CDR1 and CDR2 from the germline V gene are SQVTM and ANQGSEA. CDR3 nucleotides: TGCAGCGTTGAAGAAGGGTTTGAGACCCAGTACTTC. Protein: CSVEEGFETQYF.

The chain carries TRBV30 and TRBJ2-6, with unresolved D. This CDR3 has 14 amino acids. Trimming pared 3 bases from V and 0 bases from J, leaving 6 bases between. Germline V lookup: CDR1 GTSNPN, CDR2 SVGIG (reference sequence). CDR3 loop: CAWRGFSGANVLTF. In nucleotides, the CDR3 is TGTGCCTGGAGGGGGTTCTCTGGGGCCAACGTCCTGACTTTC.

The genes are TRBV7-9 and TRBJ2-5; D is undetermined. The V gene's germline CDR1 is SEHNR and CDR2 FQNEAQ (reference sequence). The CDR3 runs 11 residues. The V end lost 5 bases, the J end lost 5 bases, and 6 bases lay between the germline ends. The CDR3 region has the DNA TGTGCCAGCAGCGCCGAGGAGACCCAGTACTTC. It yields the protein CASSAEETQYF. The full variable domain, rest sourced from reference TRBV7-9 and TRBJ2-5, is DTGVSQNPRHKITKRGQNVTFRCDPISEHNRLYWYRQTLGQGPEFLTYFQNEAQLEKSRLLSDRFSAERPKGSFSTLEIQRTEQGDSAMYLCASSAEETQYFGPGTRLLVL.

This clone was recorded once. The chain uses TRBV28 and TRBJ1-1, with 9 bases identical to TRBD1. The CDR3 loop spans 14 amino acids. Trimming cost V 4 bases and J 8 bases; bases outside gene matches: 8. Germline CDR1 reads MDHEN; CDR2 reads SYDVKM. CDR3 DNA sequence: TGTGCCAGCAGTTCCCCCTCCGGGACAGGGGAAGCTTTCTTT. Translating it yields CASSSPSGTGEAFF.

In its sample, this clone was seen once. For the CDR3, the DNA is TGCGCCAGCAGCTTGGGAGGGACGGCGAATGAAAAACTGTTTTTT. This sequence encodes CASSLGGTANEKLFF. The gene calls are TRBV5-1 and TRBJ1-4; D possibly corresponds to TRBD1 (5 bases). This CDR3 has 15 residues. Germline V gene sequence: CDR1 SGHRS, CDR2 YFSETQ. Trimming took 0 bases from V and 5 from J, leaving 11 bases between them. The variable domain in full, with the rest retrieved from reference TRBV5-1 and TRBJ1-4, is KAGVTQTPRYLIKTRGQQVTLSCSPISGHRSVSWYQQTPGQGLQFLFEYFSETQRNKGNFPGRFSGRQFSNSRSEMNVSTLELGDSALYLCASSLGGTANEKLFFGSGTQLSVL.

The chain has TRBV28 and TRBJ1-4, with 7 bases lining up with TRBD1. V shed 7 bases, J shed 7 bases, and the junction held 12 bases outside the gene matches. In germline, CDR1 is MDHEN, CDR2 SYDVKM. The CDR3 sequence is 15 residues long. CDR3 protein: CASNWVRGQSEKLFF. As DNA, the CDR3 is TGTGCCAGCAATTGGGTGAGGGGGCAGAGTGAAAAACTGTTTTTT. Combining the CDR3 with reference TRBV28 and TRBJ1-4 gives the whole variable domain DVKVTQSSRYLVKRTGEKVFLECVQDMDHENMFWYRQDPGLGLRLIYFSYDVKMKEKGDIPEGYSVSREKKERFSLILESASTNQTSMYLCASNWVRGQSEKLFFGSGTQLSVL.

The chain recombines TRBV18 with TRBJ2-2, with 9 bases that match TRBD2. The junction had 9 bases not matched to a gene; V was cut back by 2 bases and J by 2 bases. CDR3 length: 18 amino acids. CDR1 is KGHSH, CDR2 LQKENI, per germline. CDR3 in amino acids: CASSPAVGSGSNTGELFF. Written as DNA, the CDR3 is TGTGCCAGCTCACCAGCCGTGGGTAGCGGGAGTAACACCGGGGAGCTGTTTTTT.

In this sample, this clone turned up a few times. CDR3: CASSATGDGYTF. In DNA, the CDR3 is TGCGCCAGCAGCGCGACGGGGGATGGCTACACCTTC. The rearrangement uses TRBV5-1 and TRBJ1-2; a weak D match, TRBD1 (5 bases). The CDR3 runs 12 residues. Germline CDR1 and CDR2: SGHRS and YFSETQ. With 4 bases removed from V and 6 bases from J, the gap between germline ends came to 10 bases.

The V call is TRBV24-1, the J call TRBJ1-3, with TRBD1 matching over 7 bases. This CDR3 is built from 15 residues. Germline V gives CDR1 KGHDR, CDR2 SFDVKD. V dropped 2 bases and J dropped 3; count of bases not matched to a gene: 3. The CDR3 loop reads CATSDSRGDGNTIYF. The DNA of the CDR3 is TGTGCCACCAGTGATTCCAGGGGGGATGGAAACACCATATATTTT.

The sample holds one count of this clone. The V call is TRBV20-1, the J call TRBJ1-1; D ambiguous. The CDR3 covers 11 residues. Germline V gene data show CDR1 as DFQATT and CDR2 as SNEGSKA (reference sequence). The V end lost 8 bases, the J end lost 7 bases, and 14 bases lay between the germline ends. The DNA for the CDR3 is TGCAGTTCAACGTTCTCGTTTGAAGCTTTCTTT. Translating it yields CSSTFSFEAFF.